Below, 9 T cell receptor beta chains from the same sample are listed, as sequenced in a study of T cell responses to AZD1222 COVID-19 vaccine. Only in-frame clones appear in the TCRdb table, and some are missing; sequencing was by immunoSEQ multiplex PCR. The sample carries approximately 190,000 clones, roughly 91% recorded once. This sample comprised peripheral blood, obtained on day 0 of AZD1222 vaccination. The receptors here all came from an adult in good health.

The V and J genes are TRBV5-1 and TRBJ1-3, with D perhaps TRBD1 (5 bases). CDR1 is SGHRS, CDR2 YFSETQ, per germline. The CDR3 runs to 15 residues. The V and J ends lost 4 bases and 4 bases respectively, with 15 bases between them. CDR3 nucleotide sequence: TGCGCCAGCAGCCCTGTGGGGCCTGAGGGAAACACCATATATTTT. Protein sequence: CASSPVGPEGNTIYF.

The chain combines TRBV29-1 with TRBJ2-5, with D perhaps TRBD1 (6 bases). Deletions cut 6 bases from V and 5 bases from J, with 13 bases between. CDR1 SQVTM and CDR2 ANQGSEA come from the germline V gene. The CDR3 has 12 amino acids. The CDR3 is CSVPQGGETQYF. The CDR3 DNA follows: TGCAGCGTCCCACAGGGCGGGGAGACCCAGTACTTC.

The chain uses TRBV15 and TRBJ1-3; unclear D gene. V was cut by 0 bases and J by 0 bases, with 6 bases left in between. From germline, CDR1 is LNHNV and CDR2 YYDKDF (reference sequence). The CDR3 consists of 15 residues. The CDR3 DNA reads as TGTGCCACCAGCAGAGATATCAGCTCTGGAAACACCATATATTTT. As protein: CATSRDISSGNTIYF.

J is TRBJ2-7 and V is TRBV19; the match to TRBD1 covers 8 bases. Germline trimming cut 3 bases from V and 1 base from J; bases unmatched to any gene: 5. Per the germline V gene, CDR1 is LNHDA and CDR2 is SQIVND (reference sequence). The CDR3 length is 15 residues. The CDR3 region has the DNA TGTGCCAGTAGTATGCAGGGGGCCCCATCCTACGAGCAGTACTTC. Residues: CASSMQGAPSYEQYF.

This chain joins TRBV19 and TRBJ2-7; D might be TRBD2 (6 bases). This CDR3 comprises 14 residues. Trimming cost V 7 bases and J 4 bases, with 17 bases left between them. Germline V gene lookup returns CDR1 LNHDA and CDR2 SQIVND (reference sequence). The CDR3 nucleotides read TGTGCCAGTAATCGGGGTATTGGAGGGTACGAGCAGTACTTC. Its protein is CASNRGIGGYEQYF.

The chain has TRBV5-1 and TRBJ2-7; D possibly corresponds to TRBD2 (6 bases). The CDR3 extends over 15 amino acids. V was cut by 4 bases and J by 2 bases, with 16 bases left in between. CDR1 and CDR2 from the germline V gene are SGHRS and YFSETQ. CDR3 residues: CASSPTRWGAYEQYF. The DNA of the CDR3 is TGCGCCAGCAGCCCCACCCGGTGGGGGGCCTACGAGCAGTACTTC.

The genes are TRBV3-1 (or the pseudogene TRBV3-2) and TRBJ2-7; D might be TRBD1 or TRBD2, each matching 5 bases. The CDR3 sequence is 12 residues long. V was pared by 4 bases and J by 5 bases, with 9 bases between. The V gene's germline CDR1 is LGHDT and CDR2 YNNKEL (reference sequence). CDR3 sequence reads: CASSPRGDEQYF. The CDR3 DNA is TGTGCCAGCAGCCCCCGAGGGGACGAGCAGTACTTC.

The V gene is TRBV5-1, the J gene TRBJ1-3; TRBD1 might be the D (5 bases). Germline V CDR1 and CDR2: SGHRS, YFSETQ. The V end was cut by 1 base, the J end by 2 bases, with 10 bases between. This CDR3 is 15 amino acids long. CDR3 amino acids: CASSLLPGAGNTIYF. The CDR3 DNA reads as TGCGCCAGCAGCTTGTTGCCGGGGGCTGGAAACACCATATATTTT.

The CDR3, as DNA: TGTGCCAGCAGTTACAGTGGGCAGCACCTGCCGAGAGAGCAGTACTTC. Translated: CASSYSGQHLPREQYF. The V and J genes are TRBV6-2 or TRBV6-3 and TRBJ2-7; no definite D call. Trimming removed 2 bases from V and 7 bases from J, with 21 bases in between. The CDR3 is 16 amino acids. CDR1 and CDR2 (germline): MNHEY, SVGEGT.